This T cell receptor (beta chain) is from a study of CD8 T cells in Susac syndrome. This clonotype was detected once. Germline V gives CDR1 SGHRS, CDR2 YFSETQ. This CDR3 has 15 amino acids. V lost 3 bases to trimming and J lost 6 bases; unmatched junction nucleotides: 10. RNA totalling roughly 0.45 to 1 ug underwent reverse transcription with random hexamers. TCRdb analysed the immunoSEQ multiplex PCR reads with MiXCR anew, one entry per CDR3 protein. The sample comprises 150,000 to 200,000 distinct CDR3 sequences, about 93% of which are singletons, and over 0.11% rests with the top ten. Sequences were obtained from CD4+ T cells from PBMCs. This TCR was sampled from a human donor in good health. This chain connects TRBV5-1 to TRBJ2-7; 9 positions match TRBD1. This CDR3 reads CASSSSRTGVGEQYF. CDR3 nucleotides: TGCGCCAGCAGCTCAAGTAGGACAGGGGTCGGCGAGCAGTACTTC.